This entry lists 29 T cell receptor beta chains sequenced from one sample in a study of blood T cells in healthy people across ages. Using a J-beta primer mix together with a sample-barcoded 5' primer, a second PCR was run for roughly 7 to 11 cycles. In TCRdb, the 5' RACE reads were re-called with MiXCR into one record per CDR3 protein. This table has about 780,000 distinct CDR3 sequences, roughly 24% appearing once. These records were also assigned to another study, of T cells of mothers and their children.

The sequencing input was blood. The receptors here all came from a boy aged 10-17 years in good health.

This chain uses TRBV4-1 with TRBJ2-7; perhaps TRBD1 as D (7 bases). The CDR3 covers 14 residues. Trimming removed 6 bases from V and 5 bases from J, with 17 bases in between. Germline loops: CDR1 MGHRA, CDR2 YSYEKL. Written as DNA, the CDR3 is TGCGCCAGCAGTCCCGGCGGAGGGGGCAACGAGCAGTACTTC. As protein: CASSPGGGGNEQYF.

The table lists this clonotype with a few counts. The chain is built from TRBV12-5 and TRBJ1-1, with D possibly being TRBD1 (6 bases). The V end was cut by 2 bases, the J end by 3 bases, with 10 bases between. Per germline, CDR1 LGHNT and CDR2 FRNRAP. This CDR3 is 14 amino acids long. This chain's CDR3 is CASGLRGGDTEAFF. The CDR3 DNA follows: TGTGCTAGTGGTTTGCGAGGGGGTGACACTGAAGCTTTCTTT.

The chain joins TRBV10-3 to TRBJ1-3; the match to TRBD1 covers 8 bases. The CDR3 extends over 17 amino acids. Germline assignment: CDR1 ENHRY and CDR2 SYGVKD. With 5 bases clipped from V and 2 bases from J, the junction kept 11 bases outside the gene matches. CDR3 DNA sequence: TGTGCCATCAGTCTGCTCAGGGGGCAAGAAACTGGAAACACCATATATTTT. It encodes CAISLLRGQETGNTIYF.

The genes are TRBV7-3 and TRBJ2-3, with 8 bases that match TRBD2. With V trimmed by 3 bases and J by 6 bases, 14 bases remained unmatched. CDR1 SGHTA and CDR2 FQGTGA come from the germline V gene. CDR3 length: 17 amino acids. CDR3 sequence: CASSFPGEAGATDTQYF. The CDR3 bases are TGTGCCAGCAGCTTCCCGGGGGAAGCGGGGGCAACGGATACGCAGTATTTT.

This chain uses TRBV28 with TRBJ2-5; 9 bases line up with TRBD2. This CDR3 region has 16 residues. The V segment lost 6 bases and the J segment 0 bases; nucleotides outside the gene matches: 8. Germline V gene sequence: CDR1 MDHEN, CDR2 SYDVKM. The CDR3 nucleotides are TGTGCCAGCAGCCCTTTAGCGGGGGCATACCAAGAGACCCAGTACTTC. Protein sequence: CASSPLAGAYQETQYF.

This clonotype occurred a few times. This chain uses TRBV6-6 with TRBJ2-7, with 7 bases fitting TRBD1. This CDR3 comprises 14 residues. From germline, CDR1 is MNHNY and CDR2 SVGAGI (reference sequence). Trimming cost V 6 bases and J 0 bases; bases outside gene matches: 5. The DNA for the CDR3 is TGTGCCAGCAGAATAACAGGGGACTCCTACGAGCAGTACTTC. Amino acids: CASRITGDSYEQYF.

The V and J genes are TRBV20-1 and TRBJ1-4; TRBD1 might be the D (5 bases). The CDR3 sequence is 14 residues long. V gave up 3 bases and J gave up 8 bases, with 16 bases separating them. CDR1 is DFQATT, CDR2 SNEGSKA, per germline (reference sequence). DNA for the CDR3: TGCAGTGCTAGGGTGGACACCCTCGGAGAAAAACTGTTTTTT. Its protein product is CSARVDTLGEKLFF.

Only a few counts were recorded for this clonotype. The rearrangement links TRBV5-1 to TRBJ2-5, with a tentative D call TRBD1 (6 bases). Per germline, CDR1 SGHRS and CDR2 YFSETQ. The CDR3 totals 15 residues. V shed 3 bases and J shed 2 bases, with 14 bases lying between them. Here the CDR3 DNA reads TGCGCCAGCAGCTCGCCCCAGGGGACACAAGAGACCCAGTACTTC. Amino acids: CASSSPQGTQETQYF.

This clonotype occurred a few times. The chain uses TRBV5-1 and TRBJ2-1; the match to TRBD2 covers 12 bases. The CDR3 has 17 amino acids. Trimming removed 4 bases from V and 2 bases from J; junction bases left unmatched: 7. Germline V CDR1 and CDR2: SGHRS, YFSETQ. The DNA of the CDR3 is TGCGCCAGCAGCGCCCACCTAGCGGGGGGGCCCTACAATGAGCAGTTCTTC. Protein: CASSAHLAGGPYNEQFF.

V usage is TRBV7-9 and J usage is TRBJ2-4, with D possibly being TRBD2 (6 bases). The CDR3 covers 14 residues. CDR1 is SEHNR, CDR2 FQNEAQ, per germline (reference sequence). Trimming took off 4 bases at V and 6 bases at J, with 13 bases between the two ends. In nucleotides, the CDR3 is TGTGCCAGCAGCTCATTGGGACTTCCAAACATTCAGTACTTC. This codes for CASSSLGLPNIQYF. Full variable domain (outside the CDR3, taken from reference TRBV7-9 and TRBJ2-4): DTGVSQNPRHKITKRGQNVTFRCDPISEHNRLYWYRQTLGQGPEFLTYFQNEAQLEKSRLLSDRFSAERPKGSFSTLEIQRTEQGDSAMYLCASSSLGLPNIQYFGAGTRLSVL.

As DNA, the CDR3 is TGCGCCAGCACCGACGGGACCCCCGGAGACAATGAGCAGTTCTTC. Amino acids: CASTDGTPGDNEQFF. This chain connects TRBV5-1 to TRBJ2-1; D is tentatively TRBD1 or TRBD2 (5 bases each). Germline CDR1 and CDR2: SGHRS and YFSETQ. This CDR3 has 15 residues. With 6 bases removed from V and 5 bases from J, the gap between germline ends came to 18 bases.

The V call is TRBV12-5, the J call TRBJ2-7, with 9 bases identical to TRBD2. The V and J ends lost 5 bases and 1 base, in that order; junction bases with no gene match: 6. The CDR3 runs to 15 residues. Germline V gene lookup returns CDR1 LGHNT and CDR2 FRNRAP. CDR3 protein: CASGPAGGPSYEQYF. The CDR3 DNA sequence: TGTGCTAGTGGTCCCGCGGGGGGGCCTTCCTACGAGCAGTACTTC.

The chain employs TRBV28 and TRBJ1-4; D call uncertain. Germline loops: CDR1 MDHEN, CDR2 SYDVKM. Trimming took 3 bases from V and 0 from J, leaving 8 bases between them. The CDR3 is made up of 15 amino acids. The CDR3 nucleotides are TGTGCCAGCAGTTTGCAGGTCTCAACTAATGAAAAACTGTTTTTT. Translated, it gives CASSLQVSTNEKLFF.

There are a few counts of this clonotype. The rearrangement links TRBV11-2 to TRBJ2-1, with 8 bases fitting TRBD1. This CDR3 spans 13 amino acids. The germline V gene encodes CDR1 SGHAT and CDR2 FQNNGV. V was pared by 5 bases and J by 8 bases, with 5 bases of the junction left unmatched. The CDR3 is CASSRTGYDEQFF. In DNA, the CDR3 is TGTGCCAGCAGCAGGACAGGGTATGATGAGCAGTTCTTC.

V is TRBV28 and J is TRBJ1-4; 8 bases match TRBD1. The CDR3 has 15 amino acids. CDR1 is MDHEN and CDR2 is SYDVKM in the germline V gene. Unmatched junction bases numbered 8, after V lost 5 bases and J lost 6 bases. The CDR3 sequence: CASSPGDRRYEKLFF. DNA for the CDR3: TGTGCCAGCAGTCCAGGGGACAGGCGTTATGAAAAACTGTTTTTT.

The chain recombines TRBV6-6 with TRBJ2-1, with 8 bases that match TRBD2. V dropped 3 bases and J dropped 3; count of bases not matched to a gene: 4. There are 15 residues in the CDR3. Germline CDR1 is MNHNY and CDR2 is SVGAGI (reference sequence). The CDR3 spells CASSYAGGDYNEQFF. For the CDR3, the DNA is TGTGCCAGCAGTTATGCGGGGGGCGACTACAATGAGCAGTTCTTC.

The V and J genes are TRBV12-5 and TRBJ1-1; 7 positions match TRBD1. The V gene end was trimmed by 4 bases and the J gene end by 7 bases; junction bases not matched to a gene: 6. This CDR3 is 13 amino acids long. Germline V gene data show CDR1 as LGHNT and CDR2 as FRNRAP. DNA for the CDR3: TGTGCTAGTGGTTCAGGACAGGCGCGTGAAGCTTTCTTT. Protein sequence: CASGSGQAREAFF.

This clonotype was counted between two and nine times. This chain's CDR3 is CSAWGPSGGVGVETQYF. CDR3 bases: TGCAGTGCTTGGGGTCCTAGCGGGGGGGTTGGGGTGGAGACCCAGTACTTC. This chain joins TRBV20-1 and TRBJ2-5; 12 bases match TRBD2. Germline CDR1 reads DFQATT; CDR2 reads SNEGSKA (reference sequence). This CDR3 has 17 amino acids. J was trimmed by 5 bases and V by 5 bases; bases with no gene match: 15.

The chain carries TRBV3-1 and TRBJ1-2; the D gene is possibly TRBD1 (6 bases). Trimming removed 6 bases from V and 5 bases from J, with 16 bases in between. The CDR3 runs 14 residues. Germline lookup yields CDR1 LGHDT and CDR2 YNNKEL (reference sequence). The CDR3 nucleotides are TGTGCCAGCAGGCAATCGGGACAAGGATATGGCTACACCTTC. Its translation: CASRQSGQGYGYTF.

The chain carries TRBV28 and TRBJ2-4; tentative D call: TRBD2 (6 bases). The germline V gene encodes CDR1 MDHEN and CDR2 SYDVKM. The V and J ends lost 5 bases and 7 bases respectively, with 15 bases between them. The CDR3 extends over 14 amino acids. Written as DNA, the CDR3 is TGTGCCAGCAGTGGAAGGGGAGGCCTTAACATTCAGTACTTC. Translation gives CASSGRGGLNIQYF.

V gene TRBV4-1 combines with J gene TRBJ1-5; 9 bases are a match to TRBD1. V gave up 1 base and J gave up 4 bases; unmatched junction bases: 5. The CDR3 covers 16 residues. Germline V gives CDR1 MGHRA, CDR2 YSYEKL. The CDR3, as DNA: TGCGCCAGCAGCCAAGGACAGGGGGAATCGAATCAGCCCCAGCATTTT. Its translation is CASSQGQGESNQPQHF.

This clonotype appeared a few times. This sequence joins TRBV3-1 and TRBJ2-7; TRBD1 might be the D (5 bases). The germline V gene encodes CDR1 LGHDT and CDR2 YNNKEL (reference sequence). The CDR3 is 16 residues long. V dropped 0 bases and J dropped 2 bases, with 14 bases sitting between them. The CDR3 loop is CASSQEAGPKPYEQYF. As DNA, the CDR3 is TGTGCCAGCAGCCAAGAAGCAGGGCCGAAACCCTACGAGCAGTACTTC.

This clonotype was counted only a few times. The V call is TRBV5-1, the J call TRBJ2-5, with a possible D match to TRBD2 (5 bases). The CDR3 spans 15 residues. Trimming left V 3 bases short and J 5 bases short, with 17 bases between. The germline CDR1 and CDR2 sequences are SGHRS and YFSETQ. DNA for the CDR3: TGCGCCAGCAGCTCGCGAGACGGGGTACCCGAGACCCAGTACTTC. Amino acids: CASSSRDGVPETQYF.

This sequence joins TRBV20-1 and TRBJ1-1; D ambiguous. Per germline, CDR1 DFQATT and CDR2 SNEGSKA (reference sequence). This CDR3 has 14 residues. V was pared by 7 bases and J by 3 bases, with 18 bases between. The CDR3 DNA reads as TGCAGTGTCGCCGCAAAAGGCGACGACACTGAAGCTTTCTTT. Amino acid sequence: CSVAAKGDDTEAFF.

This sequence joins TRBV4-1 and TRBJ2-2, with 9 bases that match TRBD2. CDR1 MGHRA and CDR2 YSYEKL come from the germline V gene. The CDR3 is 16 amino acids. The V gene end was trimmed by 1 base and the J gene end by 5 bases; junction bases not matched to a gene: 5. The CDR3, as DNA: TGCGCCAGCAGCCAAGCCCAAACTAGCGGGACCGGGGAGCTGTTTTTT. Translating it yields CASSQAQTSGTGELFF.

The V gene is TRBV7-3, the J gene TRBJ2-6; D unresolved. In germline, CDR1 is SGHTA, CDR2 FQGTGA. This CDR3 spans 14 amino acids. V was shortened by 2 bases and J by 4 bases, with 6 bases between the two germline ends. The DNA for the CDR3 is TGTGCCAGCAGCTTACGGAACGGGGCCAACGTCCTGACTTTC. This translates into CASSLRNGANVLTF.

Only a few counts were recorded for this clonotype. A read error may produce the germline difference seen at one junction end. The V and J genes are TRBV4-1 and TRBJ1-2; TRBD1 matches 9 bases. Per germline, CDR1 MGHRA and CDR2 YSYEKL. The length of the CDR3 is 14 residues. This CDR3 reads CTSRPTGGNYGYTF. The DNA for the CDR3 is TGCACCAGCAGACCTACAGGGGGCAACTATGGCTACACCTTC.

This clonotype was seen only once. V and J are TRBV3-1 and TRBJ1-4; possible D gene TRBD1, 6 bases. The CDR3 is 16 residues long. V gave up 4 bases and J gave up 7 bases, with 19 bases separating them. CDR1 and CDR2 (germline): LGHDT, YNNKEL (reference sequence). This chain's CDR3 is CASSPHSGGPGEKLFF. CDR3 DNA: TGTGCCAGCAGCCCTCATTCCGGGGGGCCCGGTGAAAAACTGTTTTTT.

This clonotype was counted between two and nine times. CDR3 amino acids: CASNRGGVNTEAFF. The CDR3 region has the DNA TGTGCCAGCAACAGGGGAGGGGTGAACACTGAAGCTTTCTTT. The V call is TRBV2, the J call TRBJ1-1; 7 bases agree with TRBD1. This CDR3 spans 14 amino acids. The germline V gene has CDR1 SNHLY and CDR2 FYNNEI. Trimming at V came to 7 bases and at J to 0 bases, leaving 5 bases not matched to a gene.